This TCR beta chain originates from a study of CXCR3-negative and CXCR3-positive naive CD8 T cells. Overall study results and limits: Diversity proved comparably high across both naive subsets and much lower in memory CD8+ cells. The TRBV-TRBJ usage of naive CXCR3-negative and CXCR3-positive cells was similar, but that of memory cells differed.

The TRB libraries of cDNA were built by UMI-labeled 5' RACE. TCRdb re-analyzed the 5' RACE reads; it lists each CDR3 protein once, without DNA. This listing includes tens of thousands of distinct CDR3 sequences. On this clonotype: What it binds is not known.

Germline V CDR1 and CDR2: SQVTM, ANQGSEA. The CDR3 loop spans 11 amino acids. This receptor was taken from a human donor in good health. Some clones in this sample may be carry-over from other donors' samples. The chain has TRBV29-1 and TRBJ2-7; the D gene TCRdb calls, TRBD1, cannot be checked with no DNA. The sample was naive CXCR3- CD8+ T cells from blood. The subset denotes: CD45RO-CCR7+CD27+CD95- naive CD8+ T cells lacking CXCR3 (TNR3-). The CDR3: CSVRGTYEQYF.